This T cell receptor beta chain was identified during a study of cytomegalovirus exposure and HLA in healthy donors. Sequenced by immunoSEQ multiplex PCR; TCRdb stores in-frame clones only, minus some. Of 130,000 or so clones in the sample, about 88% are singletons; the top ten hold 9%. Study findings and constraints: High specificity and sensitivity for cytomegalovirus status were reported for the classifier.

Remarks on this clone: No antigen is known for it.

This CDR3 has 14 amino acids. Germline trimming cut 6 bases from V and 5 bases from J; bases unmatched to any gene: 5. Germline values: CDR1 KGHSH, CDR2 LQKENI. This clonotype originated in a woman younger than 35 in good health and CMV-seropositive. The sequenced material came from PBMCs. The chain uses TRBV18 and TRBJ2-3; 10 nucleotides align to TRBD1. CDR3 sequence reads: CASSRDRGRDTQYF. CDR3 in DNA: TGTGCCAGCTCGAGGGACAGGGGTAGAGATACGCAGTATTTT. Together with reference TRBV18 and TRBJ2-3, the CDR3 gives the full variable domain: NAGVMQNPRHLVRRRGQEARLRCSPMKGHSHVYWYRQLPEEGLKFMVYLQKENIIDESGMPKERFSAEFPKEGPSILRIQQVVRGDSAAYFCASSRDRGRDTQYFGPGTRLTVL.